One sample yielded the 18 T cell receptor beta chains listed below, sequenced in a study of T cells in Graves' hyperthyroidism and ophthalmopathy. The TCR beta CDR3 regions underwent amplification using RNA transcripts as the source. Researchers ran a first-round RT-PCR on the TCR CDR3 using the HTBI primer set. TCRdb recomputed calls from the multiplex PCR reads with MiXCR, one row per CDR3 protein. The sample lists around 350,000 distinct CDR3 sequences; more than 12% were seen once. Sequenced material: blood. The receptors stem from a woman aged 30 to 39 with Graves' ophthalmopathy.

This clonotype showed up just a few times. V gene TRBV12-3 or TRBV12-4 combines with J gene TRBJ2-1; D call uncertain. V was pared by 5 bases and J by 10 bases, with 9 bases between. This CDR3 has 11 amino acids. The CDR3 here is CASSPMGEQFF. CDR3 bases: TGTGCCAGCAGTCCGATGGGCGAGCAGTTCTTC.

This clonotype was seen ten or more times. The chain carries TRBV30 and TRBJ2-2, with TRBD1 matching 9 bases. Per germline, CDR1 GTSNPN and CDR2 SVGIG (reference sequence). The CDR3 contains 12 residues. The V segment lost 7 bases and the J segment 6 bases; nucleotides outside the gene matches: 3. CDR3 in DNA: TGTGCCTCGGGACAGGGCCCCGGGGAGCTGTTTTTT. This translates into CASGQGPGELFF.

The table lists this clonotype with many counts. The CDR3 DNA is TGCAGTGCTAGAGACAGACCCGGTGGGGCTTTCTTT. Residues: CSARDRPGGAFF. The chain joins TRBV20-1 to TRBJ1-1, with unresolved D. The V end lost 0 bases, the J end lost 11 bases, and 13 bases lay between the germline ends. Germline CDR1 DFQATT, CDR2 SNEGSKA (reference sequence). This CDR3 contains 12 residues.

The table lists this clonotype with a few counts. V is TRBV10-2 and J is TRBJ1-5, with D uncertain. Germline-derived CDR1 and CDR2 are WSHSY and SAAADI. The CDR3 is 14 residues long. Trimming removed 4 bases from V and 3 bases from J, with 10 bases in between. The CDR3 DNA follows: TGCGCCAGCAGTGGGGAACCGCACAATCAGCCCCAGCATTTT. It yields the protein CASSGEPHNQPQHF.

At least ten counts were recorded for this clonotype. This chain connects TRBV30 to TRBJ2-5, with 10 nucleotides matching TRBD2. The ends lost 5 bases at V and 4 bases at J; junction bases unmatched: 10. CDR3 length: 15 amino acids. CDR1 GTSNPN and CDR2 SVGIG come from the germline V gene (reference sequence). CDR3 bases: TGTGCCTGGTCCTTCGGAGCGGGGGGGCGAGAGACCCAGTACTTC. Translation gives CAWSFGAGGRETQYF. Full variable domain (remainder filled in from reference TRBV30 and TRBJ2-5): SQTIHQWPATLVQPVGSPLSLECTVEGTSNPNLYWYRQAAGRGLQLLFYSVGIGQISSEVPQNLSASRPQDRQFILSSKKLLLSDSGFYLCAWSFGAGGRETQYFGPGTRLLVL.

This clonotype was seen many times. J is TRBJ2-3 and V is TRBV7-3; 8 bases are shared with TRBD2. In germline, CDR1 is SGHTA, CDR2 FQGTGA. With V trimmed by 4 bases and J by 4 bases, 1 base remained unmatched. This CDR3 is 13 amino acids long. CDR3 in DNA: TGTGCCAGCAGCTCCGGGGGGGCAGATACGCAGTATTTT. It encodes CASSSGGADTQYF. Together with reference TRBV7-3 and TRBJ2-3, the CDR3 gives the full variable domain: GAGVSQTPSNKVTEKGKYVELRCDPISGHTALYWYRQSLGQGPEFLIYFQGTGAADDSGLPNDRFFAVRPEGSVSTLKIQRTERGDSAVYLCASSSGGADTQYFGPGTRLTVL.

The chain combines TRBV6-1 with TRBJ2-2; D remains ambiguous. Trimming took 1 base from V and 7 from J, leaving 16 bases between them. Germline V gene data show CDR1 as MNHNS and CDR2 as SASEGT. The length of the CDR3 is 16 residues. The CDR3: CASSEVANPHHGELFF. CDR3 in DNA: TGTGCCAGCAGTGAAGTAGCCAACCCCCATCACGGGGAGCTGTTTTTT.

This rearrangement joins TRBV28 to TRBJ2-7, with 8 nucleotides matching TRBD1. CDR3 length: 17 amino acids. V was pared by 5 bases and J by 6 bases, with 18 bases of the junction left unmatched. Per the germline V gene, CDR1 is MDHEN and CDR2 is SYDVKM. CDR3 sequence: CASSPGTGAPLSGEQYF. Written as DNA, the CDR3 is TGTGCCAGCAGTCCCGGGACAGGTGCTCCATTGTCTGGCGAGCAGTACTTC.

This clonotype appeared many times. J is TRBJ2-2 and V is TRBV6-1; D is undetermined. The CDR3 extends over 12 amino acids. V was shortened by 2 bases and J by 7 bases, with 5 bases between the two germline ends. In germline, CDR1 is MNHNS, CDR2 SASEGT. CDR3 protein: CASSELVGELFF. DNA for the CDR3: TGTGCCAGCAGTGAATTAGTCGGGGAGCTGTTTTTT.

The J gene is TRBJ1-1, the V gene TRBV6-1; possible D gene TRBD1, 5 bases. The CDR3 runs to 15 residues. Trimming shortened V by 6 bases and J by 0 bases, and 14 bases separated the two germline ends. Looked up from germline, CDR1 is MNHNS and CDR2 is SASEGT. CDR3 sequence (DNA): TGTGCCAGCAGCAGCAGGGAAGGGATGAACACTGAAGCTTTCTTT. This sequence encodes CASSSREGMNTEAFF.

This clonotype showed up many times. The DNA of the CDR3 is TGTGCCAGCAATACCGACAGGGGGGGGACAGATACGCAGTATTTT. Its translation: CASNTDRGGTDTQYF. V gene TRBV28 combines with J gene TRBJ2-3; TRBD1 agrees at 9 bases. V shed 7 bases, J shed 3 bases, and the junction held 8 bases outside the gene matches. The germline V gene encodes CDR1 MDHEN and CDR2 SYDVKM. This CDR3 has 15 amino acids. Together with reference TRBV28 and TRBJ2-3, the CDR3 gives the full variable domain: DVKVTQSSRYLVKRTGEKVFLECVQDMDHENMFWYRQDPGLGLRLIYFSYDVKMKEKGDIPEGYSVSREKKERFSLILESASTNQTSMYLCASNTDRGGTDTQYFGPGTRLTVL.

This clonotype was picked up many times. The V gene is TRBV12-3 or TRBV12-4, the J gene TRBJ2-1; 10 positions agree with TRBD2. Trimming cost V 6 bases and J 8 bases; bases outside gene matches: 4. CDR3 size: 13 residues. The CDR3 sequence is CASRVAGGYEQFF. CDR3 nucleotides: TGTGCCAGCAGGGTAGCGGGGGGTTATGAGCAGTTCTTC.

There are a few counts of this clonotype. The rearrangement uses TRBV6-1 and TRBJ2-7; TRBD1 aligns across 8 bases. The CDR3 sequence is 14 residues long. CDR1 is MNHNS, CDR2 SASEGT, per germline. Trimming took 6 bases from V and 2 from J; bases not matched to a gene: 6. CDR3 nucleotide sequence: TGTGCCAGCAGCACTAGGGACAGGACCTACGAGCAGTACTTC. Protein: CASSTRDRTYEQYF.

CDR3 amino acids: CASSQAQTGPFYNEQFF. DNA for the CDR3: TGCGCCAGCAGCCAAGCCCAGACAGGGCCCTTCTACAATGAGCAGTTCTTC. V usage is TRBV4-1 and J usage is TRBJ2-1; 7 bases are a match to TRBD1. V lost 1 base to trimming and J lost 3 bases; unmatched junction nucleotides: 9. Per the germline V gene, CDR1 is MGHRA and CDR2 is YSYEKL. The length of the CDR3 is 17 residues.

This clonotype has more than one count but fewer than ten. V is TRBV24-1 and J is TRBJ2-1, with 8 bases fitting TRBD2. CDR1 KGHDR and CDR2 SFDVKD come from the germline V gene. The CDR3 has 16 amino acids. V dropped 1 base and J dropped 4; count of bases not matched to a gene: 5. CDR3 sequence: CATSDLRRGDYNEQFF. CDR3 bases: TGTGCCACCAGTGATTTACGGCGGGGGGATTACAATGAGCAGTTCTTC.

The V gene is TRBV3-1, the J gene TRBJ2-2; 9 bases align to TRBD1. The CDR3 length is 14 residues. The germline CDR1 and CDR2 sequences are LGHDT and YNNKEL (reference sequence). V was clipped by 5 bases and J by 7 bases; unmatched bases: 5. CDR3 sequence reads: CASSEGTGIGELFF. The DNA of the CDR3 is TGTGCCAGCAGCGAAGGGACAGGGATCGGGGAGCTGTTTTTT.

This clonotype occurred many times. V gene TRBV6-1 combines with J gene TRBJ1-1; D ambiguous. The CDR3 runs 14 residues. In germline, CDR1 is MNHNS, CDR2 SASEGT. V lost 3 bases, J lost 1 base, and 9 bases lay in between. DNA of the CDR3: TGTGCCAGCAGTGAGCTGCTGGGGAACACTGAAGCTTTCTTT. This codes for CASSELLGNTEAFF.

As regards this clonotype: Possible read error: a much larger clone is one base away. The chain recombines TRBV2 with TRBJ1-6; D remains unclear. Between the trimmed V and J ends, which lost 4 bases and 4 bases, there was a span of 8 bases. CDR3 length: 14 residues. In germline, CDR1 is SNHLY, CDR2 FYNNEI. The CDR3 region is CASSAVEYNSPLHF. CDR3 DNA: TGTGCCAGCAGTGCAGTGGAGTATAATTCACCCCTCCACTTT.